These 27 T cell receptor beta chains were sequenced from one sample in a study of blood T cell repertoires in COVID-19. Method: immunoSEQ multiplex PCR; TCRdb's copy keeps in-frame clones and lacks some. The profile shows approximately 250,000 clones, around 80% of them singletons. Source material: peripheral blood. These receptors were obtained from a woman in her forties who had recovered from COVID-19.

This sequence joins TRBV2 and TRBJ2-1; 7 nucleotides agree with TRBD1. The J segment lost 1 base and the V segment lost 6 bases, leaving 6 bases of the junction unmatched. CDR1 and CDR2 (germline): SNHLY, FYNNEI. This CDR3 has 15 amino acids. The CDR3 nucleotides are TGTGCCAGCAGACAAGGGACAGATTCCTACAATGAGCAGTTCTTC. It translates to CASRQGTDSYNEQFF.

The chain links TRBV27 to TRBJ1-6; D is unclear. V was pared by 2 bases and J by 9 bases, with 17 bases between. This CDR3 has 16 amino acids. Per the germline V gene, CDR1 is MNHEY and CDR2 is SMNVEV (reference sequence). This chain's CDR3 is CASSLDTALGSSPLHF. CDR3 nucleotides: TGTGCCAGCAGTTTAGATACTGCTCTAGGAAGTTCACCCCTCCACTTT.

This chain connects TRBV7-9 to TRBJ2-5; D gene uncertain. Germline values: CDR1 SEHNR, CDR2 FQNEAQ (reference sequence). The V gene lost 4 bases and the J gene lost 7 bases, with 10 bases spanning the gap. CDR3 length: 12 residues. CDR3 residues: CASSSPPGTQYF. The DNA of the CDR3 is TGTGCCAGCAGCTCGCCCCCAGGGACCCAGTACTTC. Based on the CDR3 plus reference TRBV7-9 and TRBJ2-5, the full variable domain is DTGVSQNPRHKITKRGQNVTFRCDPISEHNRLYWYRQTLGQGPEFLTYFQNEAQLEKSRLLSDRFSAERPKGSFSTLEIQRTEQGDSAMYLCASSSPPGTQYFGPGTRLLVL.

This chain joins TRBV20-1 and TRBJ1-4; the D is unclear. Trimming left V 3 bases short and J 7 bases short, with 12 bases between. CDR1 is DFQATT and CDR2 is SNEGSKA in the germline V gene (reference sequence). The CDR3 sequence is 13 residues long. The CDR3 DNA reads TGCAGTGCTAGTTCGAACCAGGCTGAAAAACTGTTTTTT. Encoded protein: CSASSNQAEKLFF.

The CDR3, as DNA: TGTGCCACCAGCAGTAAAGCGGGGGGACTTAGTAATTCACCCCTCCACTTT. As protein: CATSSKAGGLSNSPLHF. The gene calls are TRBV15 and TRBJ1-6; possible D gene TRBD1, 5 bases. Looked up from germline, CDR1 is LNHNV and CDR2 is YYDKDF (reference sequence). This CDR3 is 17 amino acids long. Trimming removed 3 bases at V and 6 bases at J, with 18 bases between.

This rearrangement joins TRBV6-2 or TRBV6-3 to TRBJ2-5; tentatively, D is TRBD1 (7 bases). This CDR3 has 14 amino acids. The V end lost 5 bases, the J end lost 5 bases, and 15 bases lay between the germline ends. Germline V gene sequence: CDR1 MNHEY, CDR2 SVGEGT. CDR3 region: CASSDTRGAETQYF. CDR3 in DNA: TGTGCCAGCAGTGACACCAGGGGGGCCGAGACCCAGTACTTC.

The rearrangement joins TRBV4-3 to TRBJ1-2; tentative D call: TRBD1 (6 bases). V lost 0 bases and J 1 base, leaving 12 bases between the germline ends. The CDR3 has 16 amino acids. CDR1 LGHNA and CDR2 YSLEER come from the germline V gene. Here the CDR3 reads CASSQDYQDSNYGYTF. DNA for the CDR3: TGCGCCAGCAGCCAAGATTACCAGGACAGTAACTATGGCTACACCTTC.

This clone was detected a few times. The chain uses TRBV12-3 or TRBV12-4 and TRBJ1-1; perhaps TRBD1 as D (5 bases). Trimming removed 5 bases at V and 10 bases at J, with 14 bases between. The CDR3 totals 12 residues. The CDR3 loop reads CASSPDSAGAFF. The CDR3 DNA reads as TGTGCCAGCAGTCCTGACAGTGCTGGAGCTTTCTTT.

The CDR3 DNA sequence: TGTGCCAGCAGCTCCCCTCCTGAGCGGTACGAGCAGTACTTC. This sequence encodes CASSSPPERYEQYF. The chain has TRBV11-3 and TRBJ2-7; D might be TRBD2 (5 bases). The germline V and J ends were trimmed by 4 bases and 4 bases, with 14 bases remaining between them. The CDR3 extends over 14 amino acids. Germline V gene sequence: CDR1 SGHNT, CDR2 YENEEA. Full variable domain (outside the CDR3, taken from reference TRBV11-3 and TRBJ2-7): EAGVVQSPRYKIIEKKQPVAFWCNPISGHNTLYWYLQNLGQGPELLIRYENEEAVDDSQLPKDRFSAERLKGVDSTLKIQPAELGDSAVYLCASSSPPERYEQYFGPGTRLTVT.

The chain joins TRBV28 to TRBJ1-1, with D tentatively TRBD1 (6 bases). V was pared by 5 bases and J by 4 bases, with 14 bases between. Germline V gene sequence: CDR1 MDHEN, CDR2 SYDVKM. The CDR3 covers 14 residues. CDR3 coding DNA: TGTGCCAGCAGTATGGGGGCGCCGGGCACTGAAGCTTTCTTT. Translated, it gives CASSMGAPGTEAFF.

The chain is built from TRBV6-5 and TRBJ1-2; D unresolved. The V end was cut by 2 bases, the J end by 4 bases, with 14 bases between. The CDR3 runs 15 residues. Germline CDR1 and CDR2: MNHEY and SVGAGI. This CDR3 reads CASSYGLSSGYGYTF. Here the CDR3 DNA reads TGTGCCAGCAGTTACGGACTATCCAGCGGCTATGGCTACACCTTC.

This clone has just a few counts. The V gene is TRBV7-3, the J gene TRBJ2-2; perhaps TRBD2 as D (5 bases). The CDR3 runs to 14 residues. From germline, CDR1 is SGHTA and CDR2 FQGTGA. Trimming cost V 2 bases and J 5 bases, with 9 bases left between them. CDR3 coding DNA: TGTGCCAGCAGCTTATACCCGGGGACCGGGGAGCTGTTTTTT. Protein product: CASSLYPGTGELFF.

CDR3 in DNA: TGTGCCAGCAGCTATTCAGGACAGGGGGCTCCCGGGGAGCTGTTTTTT. It is translated as CASSYSGQGAPGELFF. The chain uses TRBV5-6 and TRBJ2-2; TRBD1 matches 11 bases. Germline V gene data show CDR1 as SGHDT and CDR2 as YYEEEE. The CDR3 has 16 residues. J was trimmed by 6 bases and V by 3 bases; bases with no gene match: 7.

The chain's CDR3 is CASSLQGLGEKLFF. In DNA form, the CDR3 reads TGTGCCAGCAGTTTACAGGGGCTGGGGGAAAAACTGTTTTTT. The V gene is TRBV27, the J gene TRBJ1-4; a possible D gene is TRBD1 (6 bases). Looked up from germline, CDR1 is MNHEY and CDR2 is SMNVEV (reference sequence). V dropped 2 bases and J dropped 8 bases, with 12 bases sitting between them. The CDR3 extends over 14 amino acids.

The J gene is TRBJ1-1, the V gene TRBV6-5; D is possibly TRBD1 (5 bases). The germline CDR1 and CDR2 sequences are MNHEY and SVGAGI. The CDR3 is 13 amino acids. V was pared by 6 bases and J by 6 bases, with 14 bases between. Here the CDR3 reads CASRRIRGSEAFF. The DNA of the CDR3 is TGTGCCAGCAGGCGAATTAGGGGCTCTGAAGCTTTCTTT.

The gene calls are TRBV7-9 and TRBJ1-2; the D gene is possibly TRBD1 (5 bases). CDR1 SEHNR and CDR2 FQNEAQ come from the germline V gene (reference sequence). V shed 1 base and J shed 4 bases, with 13 bases lying between them. The CDR3 is 15 amino acids. The CDR3: CASSLGGRGGYGYTF. CDR3 nucleotides: TGTGCCAGCAGCTTAGGTGGTAGGGGCGGCTATGGCTACACCTTC.

The V gene is TRBV11-3, the J gene TRBJ2-3; TRBD1 matches 8 bases. CDR3 size: 15 residues. V gave up 3 bases and J gave up 6 bases; unmatched junction bases: 8. CDR1 and CDR2 from the germline V gene are SGHNT and YENEEA. For the CDR3, the DNA is TGTGCCAGCAGCTTTCCGGGAGACAGGGGCGATACGCAGTATTTT. It is translated as CASSFPGDRGDTQYF.

This sequence joins TRBV11-3 and TRBJ2-5; 9 bases fit TRBD1. The CDR3 spans 16 residues. CDR1 SGHNT and CDR2 YENEEA come from the germline V gene. V shed 5 bases and J 4 bases; nucleotides not matched to a gene: 11. This chain's CDR3 is CASSPRTGVSGETQYF. CDR3 DNA sequence: TGTGCCAGCAGCCCCAGGACAGGGGTCAGTGGAGAGACCCAGTACTTC.

The chain carries TRBV2 and TRBJ1-5; the match to TRBD1 covers 7 bases. The V gene end was trimmed by 6 bases and the J gene end by 3 bases; junction bases not matched to a gene: 14. The CDR3 consists of 17 residues. In germline, CDR1 is SNHLY, CDR2 FYNNEI. This chain's CDR3 is CASRTRQGFPDNQPQHF. CDR3 in DNA: TGTGCCAGCAGGACTAGACAGGGATTCCCAGACAATCAGCCCCAGCATTTT. Complete variable domain (other parts from reference TRBV2 and TRBJ1-5): EPEVTQTPSHQVTQMGQEVILRCVPISNHLYFYWYRQILGQKVEFLVSFYNNEISEKSEIFDDQFSVERPDGSNFTLKIRSTKLEDSAMYFCASRTRQGFPDNQPQHFGDGTRLSIL.

The chain links TRBV27 to TRBJ1-2, with 10 bases lining up with TRBD1. There are 14 residues in the CDR3. V trimming: 6 bases; J trimming: 8 bases; junction bases outside the gene matches: 9. Germline CDR1 is MNHEY and CDR2 is SMNVEV (reference sequence). The CDR3 sequence is CASRGTGDIWGYTF. CDR3 DNA sequence: TGTGCCAGCAGGGGGACAGGGGATATATGGGGCTACACCTTC.

This sequence joins TRBV19 and TRBJ2-1; a possible D gene is TRBD1 (5 bases). V lost 10 bases and J 0 bases, leaving 10 bases between the germline ends. The CDR3 length is 13 residues. Germline CDR1 is LNHDA and CDR2 is SQIVND (reference sequence). CDR3 loop: CATRASSYNEQFF. Written as DNA, the CDR3 is TGTGCCACCAGGGCCAGCTCCTACAATGAGCAGTTCTTC.

This rearrangement joins TRBV7-9 to TRBJ2-5; D may be TRBD1 (5 bases). The germline CDR1 and CDR2 sequences are SEHNR and FQNEAQ (reference sequence). V lost 0 bases, J lost 1 base, and 9 bases lay in between. There are 15 residues in the CDR3. CDR3: CASSLARQLQETQYF. The CDR3 nucleotides are TGTGCCAGCAGCTTAGCTCGACAGCTCCAAGAGACCCAGTACTTC.

The chain couples TRBV9 to TRBJ1-5; 10 bases agree with TRBD1. The CDR3 consists of 15 residues. Germline loops: CDR1 SGDLS, CDR2 YYNGEE. Trimming took 4 bases from V and 7 from J; bases not matched to a gene: 8. CDR3 sequence: CASSYTGTGDQPQHF. The DNA for the CDR3 is TGTGCCAGCAGCTACACCGGGACAGGGGACCAGCCCCAGCATTTT.

This clone was recorded a few times. The chain combines TRBV5-6 with TRBJ1-1; D possibly corresponds to TRBD1 (5 bases). Germline V gene lookup returns CDR1 SGHDT and CDR2 YYEEEE. Trimming took off 4 bases at V and 3 bases at J, with 10 bases between the two ends. The length of the CDR3 is 13 residues. CDR3 DNA sequence: TGTGCCAGCAGCGGAGACAGAGACACTGAAGCTTTCTTT. Translating gives CASSGDRDTEAFF.

The J gene is TRBJ2-7, the V gene TRBV5-8, with TRBD2 as a possible D gene (6 bases). The CDR3 extends over 14 amino acids. Germline V gene data show CDR1 as SGHTS and CDR2 as YDEGEE. Trimming removed 1 base from V and 0 bases from J, with 8 bases in between. The DNA of the CDR3 is TGTGCCAGCAGCTTGTACGGGAGCTCCTACGAGCAGTACTTC. Protein: CASSLYGSSYEQYF.

The rearrangement joins TRBV10-3 to TRBJ1-6; 9 bases fit TRBD1. The CDR3 has 13 amino acids. Germline V gene lookup returns CDR1 ENHRY and CDR2 SYGVKD. The V gene end was trimmed by 4 bases and the J gene end by 10 bases; junction bases not matched to a gene: 2. The CDR3 protein is CAISGTGDSPLHF. As DNA, the CDR3 is TGTGCCATCAGTGGGACAGGGGACTCACCCCTCCACTTT.

V usage is TRBV7-2 and J usage is TRBJ2-7; maybe TRBD2 (6 bases). Germline V lookup: CDR1 SGHTA, CDR2 FQGNSA. V was pared by 2 bases and J by 9 bases, with 11 bases between. CDR3 length: 12 amino acids. CDR3 sequence (DNA): TGTGCCAGCAGCTTACTCGGGGGAGCGCAGTACTTC. Residues: CASSLLGGAQYF. Full variable domain (missing parts from reference TRBV7-2 and TRBJ2-7): GAGVSQSPSNKVTEKGKDVELRCDPISGHTALYWYRQSLGQGLEFLIYFQGNSAPDKSGLPSDRFSAERTGGSVSTLTIQRTQQEDSAVYLCASSLLGGAQYFGPGTRLTVT.